What follows describes a single T cell receptor beta chain. The germline V gene has CDR1 MDHEN and CDR2 SYDVKM. With 0 bases removed from V and 5 bases from J, the gap between germline ends came to 11 bases. The length of the CDR3 is 15 residues. Template switching (which added a universal primer site) was used, and cDNA carried unique molecular identifiers. TCRdb ran MiXCR on the 5' RACE reads and lists one entry per CDR3 protein. The sample includes roughly 1.6 million distinct CDR3 sequences, 32% of them seen just once. The data stem from a study of identical twins. The source material was cord blood. This sequence joins TRBV28 and TRBJ1-5, with D possibly TRBD1 on 5 matching bases. The clonotype was recovered from a newborn girl in good health. CDR3 region: CASSLWGRGDQPQHF. CDR3 in DNA: TGTGCCAGCAGTTTATGGGGGAGAGGGGATCAGCCCCAGCATTTT.